These 4 T cell receptor beta chains share one sample of origin, sequenced in a study of blood T cell repertoires in COVID-19. TCRdb's table, derived via immunoSEQ multiplex PCR, lists solely in-frame clones and lacks some. Of tens of thousands of clones detected, around nine tenths appear once; the ten largest clones hold 3.9%. Sequencing was carried out using peripheral blood. The origin of the receptors is a man aged 65 to 85 with acute or convalescent COVID-19.

The chain is built from TRBV27 and TRBJ2-7, with D unresolved. This CDR3 comprises 13 residues. Deletions cut 3 bases from V and 1 base from J, with 7 bases between. Germline V gene sequence: CDR1 MNHEY, CDR2 SMNVEV (reference sequence). This CDR3 is CASSFLQSYEQYF. CDR3 coding DNA: TGTGCCAGCAGTTTCCTCCAGTCCTACGAGCAGTACTTC.

V gene TRBV19 combines with J gene TRBJ1-2, with 8 bases aligning to TRBD1. The CDR3 is 16 residues long. The V and J ends lost 5 bases and 2 bases, in that order; junction bases with no gene match: 10. Germline loops: CDR1 LNHDA, CDR2 SQIVND (reference sequence). The CDR3 DNA follows: TGTGCCAGTAGTTTCAATTCAGGGGGCGGAAACTATGGCTACACCTTC. It yields the protein CASSFNSGGGNYGYTF.

This rearrangement joins TRBV7-8 to TRBJ2-2, with D uncertain. Germline V gene lookup returns CDR1 SGHVS and CDR2 FQNEAQ. CDR3 length: 13 residues. Trimming removed 5 bases from V and 1 base from J, with 5 bases in between. In DNA, the CDR3 is TGTGCCAGCAGCATACAGAACACCGGGGAGCTGTTTTTT. Protein product: CASSIQNTGELFF.

This clone showed up just once. V gene TRBV15 combines with J gene TRBJ2-7; D might be TRBD2 (5 bases). Trimming took off 3 bases at V and 3 bases at J, with 12 bases between the two ends. The CDR3 covers 14 residues. CDR1 LNHNV and CDR2 YYDKDF come from the germline V gene (reference sequence). The CDR3 loop is CATSRVSGDYEQYF. The CDR3 DNA reads as TGTGCCACCAGCAGGGTATCCGGGGACTACGAGCAGTACTTC.